The clone carrying this T cell receptor beta chain was found a few times. One end of the junction fails to match germline, which may point to a read error. Researchers prepared the TCRbeta library using unique molecular identifiers, the study reports. TCRdb re-called the PCR reads with MiXCR, one entry per CDR3 protein. The repertoire holds roughly 500,000 distinct CDR3 sequences, with about 12% as singletons. The data originate from a study of T-cell reconstitution after alpha-beta-depleted transplantation in children. In germline, CDR1 is MNHNS, CDR2 SASEGT. The CDR3 has 15 residues. The gene calls are TRBV6-1 and TRBJ1-5; no clear D. The TCR sequence derives from a human donor who donated a stem cell graft to a child with combined immunodeficiency. Sample: PBMCs from the stem cell graft donor, taken from the stem cell graft. The CDR3 DNA follows: TGTGCCAGCAGTGAATATTGGGGTAGCGATCAGCCCCAGCATTTT. Its translation: CASSEYWGSDQPQHF.